The TCR beta chain under discussion was sequenced for a study of technical replicates of blood from several donors. Here immunoSEQ multiplex PCR was the method, and the copy in TCRdb shows in-frame clones only, minus some. The repertoire holds nearly 80,000 clones, with 85% to 95% as singletons. V was trimmed by 0 bases and J by 6 bases, leaving 12 bases between them. The CDR3 is 15 amino acids. Germline V gene sequence: CDR1 SGHAT, CDR2 FQNNGV. Sequenced: T cells isolated from PBMCs. The chain joins TRBV11-2 to TRBJ2-1; possibly TRBD2 for D (6 bases). This TCR was sampled from a human donor in good health. The CDR3 sequence is CASSLDGLASNEQFF. Written as DNA, the CDR3 is TGTGCCAGCAGCTTAGATGGGCTAGCGAGCAATGAGCAGTTCTTC.